A selection of T cell receptor beta chains follows, all from one sample in a study of response to subunit inactivated influenza vaccine. In TCRdb, the RT-PCR reads were re-called with MiXCR into one record per CDR3 protein. The table records some 600,000 distinct CDR3 sequences, approximately 14% of them present only once. Material: PBMCs from blood, obtained around 14 days before vaccination. The receptors originated from a man aged 50-59 years who received an inactivated influenza vaccine. Both conserved end residues are part of each CDR3. D genes are given only for firm matches. Only part of the rows carry a size: once, few, many, or a class if the clone is expanded.

j_gene	abundance	d_gene	v_gene	CDR3aa	CDR3nt
TRBJ2-3	few	TRBD2	TRBV28	CASSPSLSGTDTQYF	TGTGCCAGCAGTCCTAGTCTTAGCGGGACAGATACGCAGTATTTT
TRBJ2-1	.	TRBD2	TRBV5-4	CASSLAGRGRAGGDEQFF	TGTGCCAGCAGCTTGGCGGGGCGCGGGAGGGCCGGGGGGGATGAGCAGTTCTTC
TRBJ1-2	.	.	TRBV6-2/TRBV6-3	CASSLRETGYTF	TGTGCCAGCAGTCTTCGAGAGACTGGCTACACCTTC
TRBJ2-1	few	.	TRBV20-1	CSARGQFAEQFF	TGCAGTGCTAGAGGTCAATTCGCTGAGCAGTTCTTC
TRBJ2-1	.	.	TRBV2	CASRGAPQSWFF	TGTGCCAGCAGGGGGGCCCCCCAGAGTTGGTTCTTC
TRBJ2-7	few	TRBD1	TRBV20-1	CSAQSDRGKYEQYF	TGCAGTGCTCAGTCGGACAGGGGGAAGTACGAGCAGTACTTC
TRBJ2-6	.	TRBD1	TRBV29-1	CSVDYVQGQGVSGANVLTF	TGCAGCGTCGACTATGTGCAAGGACAGGGAGTATCCGGGGCCAACGTCCTGACTTTC
TRBJ2-5	few	.	TRBV25-1	CASSPEGQTQYF	TGTGCCAGCAGTCCAGAGGGGCAGACCCAGTACTTC
TRBJ2-1	few	TRBD2	TRBV12-3/TRBV12-4	CASQLAGDHNEQFF	TGTGCCAGCCAACTAGCGGGAGACCACAATGAGCAGTTCTTC
TRBJ2-2	.	.	TRBV6-5	CASSFEPGHITGELFF	TGTGCCAGCAGTTTTGAACCGGGACACATCACCGGGGAGCTGTTTTTT
TRBJ1-1	.	TRBD1	TRBV20-1	CSARNSGTGGTEAFF	TGCAGTGCTAGAAACTCCGGGACAGGGGGCACTGAAGCTTTCTTT
TRBJ2-5	many	.	TRBV7-9	CASSRDAKETQYF	TGTGCCAGCAGCCGGGACGCCAAAGAGACCCAGTACTTC
TRBJ1-2	few	.	TRBV20-1	CSAREPLINYGYTF	TGCAGTGCTAGAGAACCCCTAATTAACTATGGCTACACCTTC
TRBJ2-1	.	.	TRBV9	CASSHGIYNEQFF	TGTGCCAGCAGCCACGGGATCTACAATGAGCAGTTCTTC
TRBJ2-1	.	.	TRBV27	CASSFNPPGRARSNEQFF	TGTGCCAGCAGTTTCAACCCCCCGGGCAGGGCCCGATCCAATGAGCAGTTCTTC
TRBJ2-1	many	TRBD1	TRBV20-1	CSASPGTGVFNEQFF	TGCAGTGCTAGCCCCGGGACAGGGGTGTTCAATGAGCAGTTCTTC
TRBJ2-2	.	.	TRBV10-1	CASSDPGGTGELFF	TGCGCCAGCAGTGACCCGGGCGGGACCGGGGAGCTGTTTTTT
TRBJ2-7	few	.	TRBV19	CASGPGTLLREQYF	TGTGCCAGTGGGCCAGGGACCCTTTTGAGAGAGCAGTACTTC
TRBJ1-5	.	.	TRBV6-2/TRBV6-3	CASRPYSNQPQHF	TGTGCCAGCAGGCCGTATAGCAATCAGCCCCAGCATTTT
TRBJ2-1	.	.	TRBV7-3	CASSLRATDEQFF	TGTGCCAGCAGCTTAAGAGCTACGGATGAGCAGTTCTTC
TRBJ1-1	.	.	TRBV7-8	CASSLAEAGVNTEAFF	TGTGCCAGCAGCTTAGCGGAGGCAGGGGTGAACACTGAAGCTTTCTTT
TRBJ1-2	.	TRBD1	TRBV5-1	CASSIGQVTNYGYTF	TGCGCCAGCAGCATCGGACAGGTGACTAACTATGGCTACACCTTC
TRBJ2-7	few	.	TRBV18	CASSPPSPGYYEQYF	TGTGCCAGCTCACCACCGTCACCGGGTTACTACGAGCAGTACTTC
TRBJ2-1	few	TRBD2	TRBV9	CASSVVAGVGNEQFF	TGTGCCAGCAGCGTAGTAGCGGGAGTTGGTAATGAGCAGTTCTTC
TRBJ2-5	.	.	TRBV12-3/TRBV12-4	CASSFSPRTQETQYF	TGTGCCAGCAGTTTTAGCCCGCGTACCCAAGAGACCCAGTACTTC
TRBJ2-3	.	.	TRBV18	CASSPRTGFGDTQYF	TGTGCCAGCTCACCGAGAACAGGGTTTGGAGATACGCAGTATTTT
TRBJ2-1	.	TRBD1	TRBV5-1	CASRTDRAAGNEQFF	TGCGCCAGCAGGACCGACAGGGCAGCAGGCAATGAGCAGTTCTTC
TRBJ1-2	.	TRBD1	TRBV4-1	CASSQTQGAGGYTF	TGCGCCAGCAGCCAGACGCAGGGGGCCGGTGGCTACACCTTC
TRBJ2-1	.	.	TRBV29-1	CSVVARPGSEQFF	TGCAGCGTTGTAGCTCGACCGGGCTCCGAGCAGTTCTTC
TRBJ2-6	.	.	TRBV10-3	CAIGPGANVLTF	TGTGCCATCGGGCCGGGGGCCAACGTCCTGACTTTC